The entry below describes one T cell receptor beta chain. This sample stems from a study of blood T cell repertoires in COVID-19. As for the study in general: COVID-19 samples collected from the United States, Italy and Spain covered acute and convalescent phases. PBMCs, B-cell-depleted T cells, or T cells provided the cDNA or gDNA that made up the material.

Original data processing: Researchers report that nucleated cell counts were estimated from reference gene primer amplification. The table came from immunoSEQ multiplex PCR; TCRdb's copy has only in-frame clones and leaves some out. V and J calls and clone size are copied from that table; D and trimming were computed from the DNA. In the table there are roughly 230,000 clones, 89% of which are singletons. The V gene's germline CDR1 is KGHDR and CDR2 SFDVKD. The CDR3 length is 13 residues. Trimming stripped 1 base from V and 7 bases from J, with 9 bases between. The chain carries TRBV24-1 and TRBJ1-2; D unclear. The sequence derives from a woman in her thirties or forties who had recovered from COVID-19. What was sequenced was peripheral blood. The chain's CDR3 is CATSDFEGAGYTF. CDR3 nucleotide sequence: TGTGCCACCAGTGATTTCGAGGGCGCTGGCTACACCTTC.